Shown below are 8 T cell receptor beta chains from a single sample sequenced in a study of PD-1 blockade in classical Hodgkin lymphoma. Every patient relapsed after autologous stem cell transplantation, and brentuximab vedotin exposure varied. Data came from immunoSEQ multiplex PCR; TCRdb stores just in-frame clones and leaves some out. Of fewer than 25,000 clones in the sample, 77% were seen once. Specimen: peripheral blood mononuclear cells (PBMCs), collected before the second cycle of nivolumab. The source of these receptors is a human donor with classical Hodgkin lymphoma.

V and J are TRBV11-1 and TRBJ2-3; D tentatively fits TRBD1 or TRBD2 (6 bases each). The CDR3 runs to 16 residues. Trimming pared 7 bases from V and 4 bases from J, leaving 21 bases between. CDR1 is SGHAT, CDR2 FQDESV, per germline (reference sequence). The CDR3 region has the DNA TGTGCCAGCACCAGAGGGGGAGGCGCCACCCCAGATACGCAGTATTTT. This sequence encodes CASTRGGGATPDTQYF.

This clone was counted between two and nine times. This sequence joins TRBV7-9 and TRBJ2-7; D gene uncertain. Germline V gene lookup returns CDR1 SEHNR and CDR2 FQNEAQ (reference sequence). The CDR3 has 13 residues. V shed 9 bases and J shed 3 bases, with 15 bases lying between them. The CDR3 protein is CASSGLSRYEQYF. The CDR3, as DNA: TGTGCCAGTTCGGGTCTTTCCCGCTACGAGCAGTACTTC. Variable domain in full (rest from reference TRBV7-9 and TRBJ2-7): DTGVSQNPRHKITKRGQNVTFRCDPISEHNRLYWYRQTLGQGPEFLTYFQNEAQLEKSRLLSDRFSAERPKGSFSTLEIQRTEQGDSAMYLCASSGLSRYEQYFGPGTRLTVT.

The V gene is TRBV6-4, the J gene TRBJ1-5; no clear D. The CDR3 totals 11 residues. Trimming stripped 6 bases from V and 4 bases from J, with 4 bases between. Germline lookup yields CDR1 MRHNA and CDR2 SNTAGT. CDR3 amino acids: CASSLNQPQHF. The CDR3, as DNA: TGTGCCAGCAGCTTAAATCAGCCCCAGCATTTT.

The chain uses TRBV5-6 and TRBJ1-4, with 7 bases matching TRBD1. Germline V gene lookup returns CDR1 SGHDT and CDR2 YYEEEE. The CDR3 is made up of 14 amino acids. Trimming removed 4 bases from V and 8 bases from J; junction bases left unmatched: 8. The CDR3: CASSRDSSYEKLFF. The CDR3 region has the DNA TGTGCCAGCAGCCGGGACAGTAGCTACGAAAAACTGTTTTTT.

In this sample, this clone turned up a few times. V usage is TRBV7-9 and J usage is TRBJ2-6, with D unclear. Germline V gene sequence: CDR1 SEHNR, CDR2 FQNEAQ (reference sequence). This CDR3 contains 15 residues. Trimming pared 1 base from V and 1 base from J, leaving 5 bases between. Here the CDR3 DNA reads TGTGCCAGCAGCTTAGGGCCTTCTGGGGCCAACGTCCTGACTTTC. Translated, it gives CASSLGPSGANVLTF.

The CDR3 sequence is CASSRRGAHEQYF. CDR3 nucleotide sequence: TGTGCCAGCAGCCGCCGGGGGGCCCACGAGCAGTACTTC. The chain combines TRBV7-2 with TRBJ2-7; tentatively, D is TRBD2 (7 bases). CDR1 SGHTA and CDR2 FQGNSA come from the germline V gene. The CDR3 has 13 amino acids. Trimming cost V 5 bases and J 5 bases, with 13 bases left between them.

The V call is TRBV29-1, the J call TRBJ1-2; 8 nucleotides match TRBD1. The CDR3 loop spans 14 amino acids. Germline CDR1 and CDR2: SQVTM and ANQGSEA. Trimming at V came to 4 bases and at J to 3 bases, leaving 7 bases not matched to a gene. The CDR3 bases are TGCAGCGTTGCTGGTGACAGGGGCGACTATGGCTACACCTTC. Its protein is CSVAGDRGDYGYTF.

The chain uses TRBV10-1 and TRBJ2-1; D gene ambiguous. The germline gives CDR1 WNHNN, CDR2 SYGVQD (reference sequence). This CDR3 has 14 residues. V lost 2 bases to trimming and J lost 7 bases, with 12 bases between them. Written as DNA, the CDR3 is TGCGCCAGCAGTGAGGGCCGGTATCCGAATGAGCAGTTCTTC. It encodes CASSEGRYPNEQFF.